This TCR beta chain was sequenced for a study of cytomegalovirus exposure and HLA in healthy donors. Across the study: Out of around 360 genotyped donors, roughly 78% belonged to the Caucasian-associated ancestry cluster.

Germline V gene data show CDR1 as SGHRS and CDR2 as YFSETQ. Trimming stripped 9 bases from V and 2 bases from J, with 13 bases between. The CDR3 spans 13 residues. PCR amplification relied on 60 Vbeta primers (plus 13 Jbeta primers). The table came from immunoSEQ multiplex PCR; TCRdb's copy has only in-frame clones and leaves some out. The sample has 120,000 or so clones, 70% to 80% seen once. Sequences were obtained from PBMCs. This clonotype was obtained from a young man in good health and CMV-seronegative. The chain combines TRBV5-1 with TRBJ2-3, with D uncertain. The CDR3 spells CATQDRFTDTQYF. As DNA, the CDR3 is TGCGCCACCCAGGATAGATTCACAGATACGCAGTATTTT.